Shown below are 22 T cell receptor beta chains from a single sample sequenced in a study of identical twins. TCRdb independently ran MiXCR on the 5' RACE reads; one entry per CDR3 protein. This table has about 200,000 distinct CDR3 sequences, around 8% appearing once. The same data also contributed to another study, on yellow fever vaccine responses in identical twins.

What was sequenced was memory (CD45RO+) T cells sorted from blood. These TCRs come from a woman under 30 in good health.

This clonotype was recorded at least ten times. The chain links TRBV6-4 to TRBJ2-2; 14 nucleotides agree with TRBD2. This CDR3 contains 16 residues. With V trimmed by 3 bases and J by 5 bases, 2 bases remained unmatched. The germline V gene encodes CDR1 MRHNA and CDR2 SNTAGT. The CDR3 loop reads CASSEGTSGSTGELFF. The CDR3 DNA reads as TGTGCCAGCAGTGAAGGGACTAGCGGGAGTACCGGGGAGCTGTTTTTT.

This clonotype has ten or more counts. The gene calls are TRBV5-1 and TRBJ2-3; D gene ambiguous. This CDR3 region has 15 residues. The V end was cut by 0 bases, the J end by 2 bases, with 10 bases between. Germline V CDR1 and CDR2: SGHRS, YFSETQ. The CDR3 nucleotides read TGCGCCAGCAGCTTGGCCCTCAGTCCCACAGATACGCAGTATTTT. This sequence encodes CASSLALSPTDTQYF.

This clonotype has a handful of counts. The junction departs from germline at one end; a sequencing error may be responsible. The chain uses TRBV7-2 and TRBJ2-4; D call uncertain. CDR3 length: 13 amino acids. Germline lookup yields CDR1 SGHTA and CDR2 FQGNSA. In DNA, the CDR3 is TGTGCCTGCAGCACGACCGGGAAAAACATTCAGTACTTC. Translated, it gives CACSTTGKNIQYF.

This clonotype appeared a few times. The gene calls are TRBV28 and TRBJ1-5; D uncertain. Deletions cut 4 bases from V and 2 bases from J, with 15 bases between. Per germline, CDR1 MDHEN and CDR2 SYDVKM. CDR3 length equals 16 residues. CDR3 amino acids: CASSSPLGLGNQPQHF. CDR3 bases: TGTGCCAGCAGTTCCCCCCTGGGCCTTGGCAATCAGCCCCAGCATTTT.

The chain carries TRBV18 and TRBJ2-3; D might be TRBD2 (5 bases). CDR1 and CDR2 (germline): KGHSH, LQKENI. The CDR3 has 14 residues. The V end lost 3 bases, the J end lost 2 bases, and 9 bases lay between the germline ends. CDR3 amino acids: CASSPTGFTDTQYF. In nucleotides, the CDR3 is TGTGCCAGCTCACCCACGGGGTTCACAGATACGCAGTATTTT.

In this sample, this clonotype turned up a few times. The chain has TRBV20-1 and TRBJ2-1; 12 bases line up with TRBD2. CDR1 DFQATT and CDR2 SNEGSKA come from the germline V gene (reference sequence). CDR3 length equals 17 residues. V shed 2 bases, J shed 8 bases, and the junction held 13 bases outside the gene matches. The CDR3 sequence: CSARQALTSGSSDEQFF. CDR3 DNA: TGCAGTGCTAGACAAGCCTTGACTAGCGGGAGTAGCGATGAGCAGTTCTTC.

The rearrangement joins TRBV5-6 to TRBJ2-5; 7 nucleotides align to TRBD1. Trimming cost V 3 bases and J 7 bases; bases outside gene matches: 9. The germline V gene encodes CDR1 SGHDT and CDR2 YYEEEE. CDR3 length: 14 amino acids. CDR3 loop: CASSWDSGSGTQYF. The DNA for the CDR3 is TGTGCCAGCAGCTGGGACAGCGGAAGCGGGACCCAGTACTTC.

This chain uses TRBV6-1 with TRBJ2-3, with 7 bases lining up with TRBD1. The germline V gene encodes CDR1 MNHNS and CDR2 SASEGT. The CDR3 totals 16 residues. V lost 6 bases to trimming and J lost 0 bases; unmatched junction nucleotides: 9. The CDR3 nucleotides read TGTGCCAGCAGGAGATTGGGGACAGCTAGCACAGATACGCAGTATTTT. This encodes CASRRLGTASTDTQYF.

Notes on this clonotype: This may be a read error: a much more frequent sequence differs by one nucleotide. The V and J genes are TRBV5-1 and TRBJ2-2; the match to TRBD2 covers 7 bases. The CDR3 extends over 15 amino acids. Germline V gene data show CDR1 as SGHRS and CDR2 as YFSETQ. CDR3 sequence reads: CASSFGLGYTWELFF. The CDR3 DNA sequence: TGCGCCAGCAGCTTCGGACTAGGTTACACCTGGGAGCTGTTTTTT.

The CDR3 sequence is CASSERTGQETQYF. The CDR3 DNA reads TGTGCCAGCAGTGAGAGGACGGGCCAAGAGACCCAGTACTTC. This chain uses TRBV6-4 with TRBJ2-5, with D uncertain. Germline assignment: CDR1 MRHNA and CDR2 SNTAGT. The V end lost 3 bases, the J end lost 1 base, and 9 bases lay between the germline ends. This CDR3 has 14 residues.

V is TRBV5-6 and J is TRBJ2-5, with 10 bases identical to TRBD2. CDR1 SGHDT and CDR2 YYEEEE come from the germline V gene. V gave up 4 bases and J gave up 5 bases; unmatched junction bases: 11. The CDR3 totals 16 residues. The CDR3 here is CASSLLAGEPGETQYF. Here the CDR3 DNA reads TGTGCCAGCAGCCTCCTAGCGGGAGAGCCAGGGGAGACCCAGTACTTC.

This clonotype was counted only a few times. The chain has TRBV21-1 and TRBJ2-2; the table's TRBD1 call for D was not verified on the DNA. TRBV21-1 is given as a pseudogene. The CDR3 length is 15 residues. CDR3 protein: CASSHRDRAPGELFF. CDR3 in DNA: TGTGCCAGCAGCCACCGGGACAGGGCCCCCGGGGAGCTGTTTTTT.

This clonotype was observed a few times. V and J are TRBV6-6 and TRBJ2-1; no definite D call. This CDR3 spans 13 amino acids. Trimming took 6 bases from V and 9 from J, leaving 15 bases between them. The germline CDR1 and CDR2 sequences are MNHNY and SVGAGI (reference sequence). CDR3 DNA sequence: TGTGCCAGCAGCCTTACCTCCGGGCTTGAGCAGTTCTTC. Translating gives CASSLTSGLEQFF.

V usage is TRBV20-1 and J usage is TRBJ2-3, with 8 bases that match TRBD1. CDR1 DFQATT and CDR2 SNEGSKA come from the germline V gene (reference sequence). This CDR3 contains 14 residues. Trimming at V came to 4 bases and at J to 4 bases, leaving 7 bases not matched to a gene. CDR3 in amino acids: CSAIFWDRPDTQYF. DNA of the CDR3: TGCAGTGCTATTTTTTGGGACAGGCCAGATACGCAGTATTTT.

This clonotype was seen many times. V usage is TRBV6-4 and J usage is TRBJ2-2; D not resolved. The ends were cut back, 0 bases at V and 3 bases at J, with 5 bases in the middle. In germline, CDR1 is MRHNA, CDR2 SNTAGT. This CDR3 is 14 amino acids long. Here the CDR3 DNA reads TGTGCCAGCAGTGACTCGGTAGACACCGGGGAGCTGTTTTTT. It is translated as CASSDSVDTGELFF.

The chain recombines TRBV6-1 with TRBJ1-5; D gene unclear. This CDR3 region has 15 residues. V was shortened by 6 bases and J by 0 bases, with 12 bases between the two germline ends. The germline gives CDR1 MNHNS, CDR2 SASEGT. The CDR3: CASSVEQTSNQPQHF. The CDR3 nucleotides read TGTGCCAGCAGCGTCGAGCAGACTAGCAATCAGCCCCAGCATTTT.

This clonotype was seen ten or more times. The chain joins TRBV24-1 to TRBJ2-1; TRBD2 matches 10 bases. Germline CDR1 is KGHDR and CDR2 is SFDVKD. This CDR3 region has 17 residues. V trimming: 3 bases; J trimming: 1 base; junction bases outside the gene matches: 5. Written as DNA, the CDR3 is TGTGCCACCAGTGATGGGGGACTAGCGCTTTCCTACAATGAGCAGTTCTTC. Encoded protein: CATSDGGLALSYNEQFF.

The chain recombines TRBV5-6 with TRBJ2-1, with 9 nucleotides matching TRBD2. Looked up from germline, CDR1 is SGHDT and CDR2 is YYEEEE. This CDR3 has 15 residues. V lost 5 bases to trimming and J lost 7 bases; unmatched junction nucleotides: 10. Written as DNA, the CDR3 is TGTGCCAGCAGTTCGCGGGGGGGTAGAAGGAATGAGCAGTTCTTC. The encoded protein is CASSSRGGRRNEQFF.

CDR3 DNA sequence: TGCGCCAGCAGCTTGGACTATAACACCGGGGAGCTGTTTTTT. Its protein product is CASSLDYNTGELFF. V is TRBV5-1 and J is TRBJ2-2; D uncertain. This CDR3 has 14 amino acids. Germline V gives CDR1 SGHRS, CDR2 YFSETQ. V lost 0 bases and J lost 2, with 5 bases in between. Using reference TRBV5-1 and TRBJ2-2 for the parts outside the CDR3, the full variable domain is KAGVTQTPRYLIKTRGQQVTLSCSPISGHRSVSWYQQTPGQGLQFLFEYFSETQRNKGNFPGRFSGRQFSNSRSEMNVSTLELGDSALYLCASSLDYNTGELFFGEGSRLTVL.

At least ten counts were recorded for this clonotype. The chain recombines TRBV5-1 with TRBJ2-3; 11 nucleotides line up with TRBD2. This CDR3 spans 16 amino acids. With 4 bases clipped from V and 5 bases from J, the junction kept 9 bases outside the gene matches. CDR1 SGHRS and CDR2 YFSETQ come from the germline V gene. DNA of the CDR3: TGCGCCAGCAGCCTAGGTAGCGGGAGGGCCGGAGATACGCAGTATTTT. Encoded protein: CASSLGSGRAGDTQYF.

This clonotype was seen many times. V is TRBV20-1 and J is TRBJ1-2, with TRBD1 identical over 8 bases. The CDR3 is 15 amino acids. Unmatched junction bases numbered 12, after V lost 6 bases and J lost 3 bases. Germline V gene sequence: CDR1 DFQATT, CDR2 SNEGSKA (reference sequence). The CDR3: CSAWVSGGIDYGYTF. CDR3 DNA sequence: TGCAGTGCCTGGGTGTCAGGGGGCATTGACTATGGCTACACCTTC.

V and J are TRBV7-9 and TRBJ1-4; D is possibly TRBD1 (5 bases). CDR3 size: 12 residues. The V gene lost 0 bases and the J gene lost 13 bases, with 9 bases spanning the gap. Germline assignment: CDR1 SEHNR and CDR2 FQNEAQ (reference sequence). CDR3: CASSLAGPVLFF. The DNA of the CDR3 is TGTGCCAGCAGCTTAGCGGGGCCGGTACTGTTTTTT.